Listed below are T cell receptor beta chains from one sample, sequenced in a study of T cell changes during pregnancy in multiple sclerosis. TCRdb's table, derived via immunoSEQ multiplex PCR, lists solely in-frame clones and lacks some. There are about 68,000 clones in the sample; more than 80% occur only once, and about 0.92% lies in the top ten. The source was peripheral blood, collected in the second trimester of pregnancy. These receptors came from a female donor with multiple sclerosis, enrolled in a pregnancy study. The conserved cysteine and the conserved F or W are not part of the CDR3 here. The order of the fields is J gene, D gene, CDR3 length, V gene, CDR3 protein. A D gene is named only where the DNA matches it firmly.

TRBJ2-3,TRBD2,15,TRBV5-4,ASSLEPLAASTDTQY
TRBJ1-1,TRBD1,12,TRBV18,ASSPGTGRSEAF
TRBJ1-2,.,16,TRBV4-2,ASSQVHPDRPVHYGYT
TRBJ2-1,TRBD2,13,TRBV5-1,ASSRGVGGYNEQF
TRBJ1-3,TRBD1,13,TRBV11-2,ASGQGQRSGNTIY
TRBJ1-2,.,14,TRBV5-1,ASSSGIANSNYGYT
TRBJ1-1,TRBD1,13,TRBV19,ASRTLEGQGSEAF
TRBJ1-6,.,11,TRBV7-3,ASSREGDSPLH
TRBJ2-3,TRBD2,13,TRBV2,ASGVRAGGTDTQY
TRBJ2-5,.,12,TRBV18,ASSPPAGQETQY
TRBJ2-7,TRBD1,12,TRBV11-2,ASSLLTGAYEQY
TRBJ1-1,.,9,TRBV5-4,ASSPGGEAF
TRBJ1-5,.,14,TRBV18,ASSPPSPDSNQPQH
TRBJ2-5,TRBD1,12,TRBV2,ASSRDRRQETQY
TRBJ2-7,TRBD2,15,TRBV11-3,ASSLERMTSGGGEQY
TRBJ2-1,.,13,TRBV9,ASSAQLLGYNEQF
TRBJ2-5,TRBD1,12,TRBV13,ASSYQGVGETQY
TRBJ2-7,.,13,TRBV5-1,ASSRTENSNYEQY
TRBJ1-1,.,9,TRBV6-5,ASIMNTEAF
TRBJ2-1,.,12,TRBV6-4,ASILALAYNEQF
TRBJ1-2,.,13,TRBV19,ASSIFGKALYGYT
TRBJ2-2,TRBD1,14,TRBV19,ASSKRQGADTGELF
TRBJ2-7,.,10,TRBV29-1,SVEGSPYEQY
TRBJ1-3,.,13,TRBV7-6,ASSLGQVTGNTIY
TRBJ2-7,.,13,TRBV9,ASSVGTLSSYEQY
TRBJ1-1,TRBD1,8,TRBV20-1,SAYRGEAF
TRBJ2-2,.,11,TRBV7-3,ASSSRAPGELF
TRBJ2-2,.,12,TRBV6-4,ASSAGGNTGELF
TRBJ2-2,.,11,TRBV7-7,ASSPTGTGELF
TRBJ1-4,.,13,TRBV7-9,ASSLGGPTNEKLF
TRBJ2-7,TRBD2,13,TRBV9,ASSAGGREPYEQY
TRBJ2-4,TRBD1,14,TRBV9,ASSVAGGLAKNIQY
TRBJ1-2,TRBD1,13,TRBV7-8,ASSSNRGFNYGYT
TRBJ2-1,.,13,TRBV9,ASSVAPQLVNEQF
TRBJ1-5,.,11,TRBV7-9,ASSPGVVQPQH
TRBJ1-6,.,12,TRBV6-6,ASSARVLDSPLH
TRBJ1-4,TRBD1,12,TRBV5-6,ASSLGRGHEKLF
TRBJ2-3,TRBD1,14,TRBV19,ASMMRRDRVTDTQY
TRBJ1-2,TRBD1,15,TRBV4-2,ASSAAGTEGGVYGYT
TRBJ2-5,.,11,TRBV14,ASSPSPSGTQY
TRBJ1-1,TRBD1,12,TRBV18,ASSLKQGSTEAF
TRBJ1-2,TRBD1,11,TRBV19,ASRPDRDAGYT
TRBJ2-4,.,11,TRBV7-2,ASSRDGDGIQY
TRBJ2-1,TRBD1,13,TRBV18,ASSLGQGSYNEQF
TRBJ1-5,.,12,TRBV19,ASMELSKRQPQH
TRBJ2-7,.,13,TRBV7-2,ASSRSGGGTYEQY
TRBJ2-1,TRBD1,12,TRBV30,AWSAGTAYNEQF
TRBJ2-7,TRBD1,12,TRBV11-2,ASRGQGPLYEQY
TRBJ1-6,TRBD1,11,TRBV6-5,ASSYGQGYSLH